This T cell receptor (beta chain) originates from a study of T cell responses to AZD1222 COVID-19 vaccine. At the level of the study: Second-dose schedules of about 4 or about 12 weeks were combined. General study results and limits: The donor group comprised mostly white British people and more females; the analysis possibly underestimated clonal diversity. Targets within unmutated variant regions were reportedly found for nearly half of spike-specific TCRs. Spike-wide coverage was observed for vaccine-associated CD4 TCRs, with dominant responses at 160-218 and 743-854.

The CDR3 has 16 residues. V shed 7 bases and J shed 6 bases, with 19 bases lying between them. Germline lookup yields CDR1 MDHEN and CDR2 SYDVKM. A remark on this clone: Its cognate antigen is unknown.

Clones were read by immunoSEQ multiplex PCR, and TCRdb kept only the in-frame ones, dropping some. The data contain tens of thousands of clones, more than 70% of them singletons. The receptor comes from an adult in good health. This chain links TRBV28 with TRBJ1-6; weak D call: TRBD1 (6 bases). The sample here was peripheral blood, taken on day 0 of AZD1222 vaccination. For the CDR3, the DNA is TGTGCCAGCATCCTAGGCGGGGGCTTTTCTAATTCACCCCTCCACTTT. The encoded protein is CASILGGGFSNSPLHF.